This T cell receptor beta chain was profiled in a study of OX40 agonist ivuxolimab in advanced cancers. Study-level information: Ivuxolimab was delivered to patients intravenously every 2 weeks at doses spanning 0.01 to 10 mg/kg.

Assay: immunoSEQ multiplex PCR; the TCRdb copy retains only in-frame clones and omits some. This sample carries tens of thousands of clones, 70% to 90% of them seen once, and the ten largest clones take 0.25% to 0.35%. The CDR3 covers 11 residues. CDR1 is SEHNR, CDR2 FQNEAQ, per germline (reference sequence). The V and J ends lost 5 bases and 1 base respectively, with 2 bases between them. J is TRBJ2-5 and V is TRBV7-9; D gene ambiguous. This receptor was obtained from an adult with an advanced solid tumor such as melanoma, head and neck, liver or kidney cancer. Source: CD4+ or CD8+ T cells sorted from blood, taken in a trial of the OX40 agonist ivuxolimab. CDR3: CASSPQETQYF. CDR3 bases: TGTGCCAGCAGCCCCCAAGAGACCCAGTACTTC.